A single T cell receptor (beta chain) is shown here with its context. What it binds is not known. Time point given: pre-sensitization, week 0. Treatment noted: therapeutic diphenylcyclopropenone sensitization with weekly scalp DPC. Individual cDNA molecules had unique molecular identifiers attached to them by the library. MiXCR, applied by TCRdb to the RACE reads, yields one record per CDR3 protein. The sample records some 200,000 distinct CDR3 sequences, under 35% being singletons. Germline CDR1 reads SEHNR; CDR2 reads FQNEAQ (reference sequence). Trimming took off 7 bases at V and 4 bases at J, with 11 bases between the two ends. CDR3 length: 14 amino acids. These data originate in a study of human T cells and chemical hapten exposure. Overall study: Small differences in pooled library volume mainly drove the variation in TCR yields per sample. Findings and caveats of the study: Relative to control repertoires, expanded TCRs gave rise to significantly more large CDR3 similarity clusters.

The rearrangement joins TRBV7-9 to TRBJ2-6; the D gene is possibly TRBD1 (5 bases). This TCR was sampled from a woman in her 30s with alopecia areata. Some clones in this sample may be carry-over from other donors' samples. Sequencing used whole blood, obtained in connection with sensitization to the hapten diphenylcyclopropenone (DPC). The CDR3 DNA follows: TGTGCCAGCATTAGGGGCTCCGGGGCCAACGTCCTGACTTTC. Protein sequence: CASIRGSGANVLTF.